This T cell receptor beta chain derives from a study of T cell changes during pregnancy in multiple sclerosis. Clones were sequenced by immunoSEQ multiplex PCR, and TCRdb holds only the in-frame ones, with some missing. This table has roughly 72,000 clones, 90% to 95% appearing once. This CDR3 contains 15 residues. Germline V gene sequence: CDR1 LNHDA, CDR2 SQIVND (reference sequence). V gave up 6 bases and J gave up 2 bases; unmatched junction bases: 8. The clonotype originates from a female donor with multiple sclerosis, enrolled in a pregnancy study. The chain joins TRBV19 to TRBJ2-7; the match to TRBD2 covers 9 bases. This specimen was CD4+ T cells from peripheral blood mononuclear cells, taken before pregnancy. The CDR3 DNA reads as TGTGCCAGTAGGAATAGCGGGAGAGGGGCCTACGAGCAGTACTTC. Translation: CASRNSGRGAYEQYF. Variable domain in full (rest from reference TRBV19 and TRBJ2-7): DGGITQSPKYLFRKEGQNVTLSCEQNLNHDAMYWYRQDPGQGLRLIYYSQIVNDFQKGDIAEGYSVSREKKESFPLTVTSAQKNPTAFYLCASRNSGRGAYEQYFGPGTRLTVT.